The clone carrying this T cell receptor beta chain was counted a few times. Its antigen is unidentified. The conserved phenylalanine or tryptophan normally closing the CDR3 is absent here, so this likely arose from a read error. All patients were treatment-naive before thyroid surgery. The sample originates from a study of metastatic and nonmetastatic thyroid tumors. Study-level information: Repertoires from blood and tumor or nodule tissue of malignant and benign thyroid patients were compared.

Study-level results: TCR beta diversity was reportedly significantly higher in malignant thyroid tumors than benign nodules, in blood and tumor.

Using MiXCR, TCRdb reanalyzed the PCR reads. The sample yields about 31,000 clones, roughly 19% seen once. Sequenced sample: blood. This TCR came from a female donor with papillary thyroid cancer or a benign thyroid nodule (not recorded which). Some clones in this sample may be carry-over from other donors' samples.

The CDR3 nucleotides are TGCGCCAGCAGCCCCAGGCCGGCTCTGAACACTGAAGCTTTCCTT. Amino acids: CASSPRPALNTEAFL. V usage is TRBV5-1 and J usage is TRBJ1-1; unclear D gene. The germline CDR1 and CDR2 sequences are SGHRS and YFSETQ. The CDR3 length is 15 residues. With 4 bases removed from V and 0 bases from J, the gap between germline ends came to 13 bases.